This TCR beta chain was retrieved from a study of cytomegalovirus exposure and HLA in healthy donors. Both 60 Vbeta primers and 13 Jbeta primers went into the PCR. Sequenced by immunoSEQ multiplex PCR; TCRdb stores in-frame clones only, minus some. This sample yields 180,000 or so clones, of which over 65% are seen a single time; roughly 0.82% belongs to the top ten. This clone was recorded a few times. Germline loops: CDR1 ENHRY, CDR2 SYGVKD. V shed 6 bases and J shed 0 bases, with 9 bases lying between them. The CDR3 sequence is 15 residues long. The sequence was collected from a female donor in good health and CMV-seronegative. The rearrangement links TRBV10-3 to TRBJ2-6; D is ambiguous. The specimen sequenced was PBMCs. This CDR3 is CAIRDAGSGANVLTF. DNA for the CDR3: TGTGCCATCAGAGACGCAGGCTCTGGGGCCAACGTCCTGACTTTC.